These T cell receptor beta chains were read from a single sample in a study of cytomegalovirus exposure and HLA in healthy donors. Clones were sequenced by immunoSEQ multiplex PCR, and TCRdb holds only the in-frame ones, with some missing. The sample holds about 150,000 clones; around 79% are singletons and the top ten take 7.7%. The sample consisted of PBMCs. These receptors were obtained from a man in his thirties or forties in good health and CMV-seropositive. The CDR3 runs from the conserved cysteine through the conserved F or W. A D gene is named only where the DNA matches it firmly. Rows give clone size only sometimes, using once, few, many, or a class for an expanded clone.

abundance | d_gene | j_gene | v_gene | CDR3nt | CDR3aa
few | TRBD1 | TRBJ1-2 | TRBV25-1 | TGTGCCAGCAGTGCGGACAGGGGCGGCTACACCTTC | CASSADRGGYTF
- | TRBD2 | TRBJ2-1 | TRBV7-8 | TGTGCCAGCAGCTTAGTGTTGGCGGGAGAGGATGAGCAGTTCTTC | CASSLVLAGEDEQFF
- | - | TRBJ1-2 | TRBV19 | TGTGCCAGTAGTAGTCTCATGGGCGGCTACACCTTC | CASSSLMGGYTF
- | - | TRBJ1-3 | TRBV6-6 | TGTGCCAGCAGTTTGACATCTGGAAACACCATATATTTT | CASSLTSGNTIYF
- | - | TRBJ2-3 | TRBV7-8 | TGTGCCAGCAGCCGCGGGACTGGCACAGATACGCAGTATTTT | CASSRGTGTDTQYF
- | TRBD2 | TRBJ2-1 | TRBV27 | TGTGCCAGCAGGTCAGCGGGGGCTCTGAAAAATGAGCAGTTCTTC | CASRSAGALKNEQFF
once | - | TRBJ2-1 | TRBV30 | TGTGCCTGGACCCGCCAGGGCACCTACAATGAGCAGTTCTTC | CAWTRQGTYNEQFF
- | - | TRBJ1-1 | TRBV6-5 | TGTGCCAGCAGTTACACCCGGGGGAGGATTTGGACTGAAGCTTTCTTT | CASSYTRGRIWTEAFF
- | - | TRBJ1-3 | TRBV10-3 | TGTGCCATCAGGCAAGCGGGAAACACCATATATTTT | CAIRQAGNTIYF
- | TRBD2 | TRBJ2-1 | TRBV7-2 | TGTGCCAGCAGCTTAGGGGGACTAGCGGGGGGCAATGAGCAGTTCTTC | CASSLGGLAGGNEQFF
- | - | TRBJ1-3 | TRBV6-5 | TGTGCCAGCAGTTACTCGATACAGCCTGGAAACACCATATATTTT | CASSYSIQPGNTIYF
- | - | TRBJ2-5 | TRBV2 | TGTGCCAGCAGTCAAGGACTGGGAGAGACCCAGTACTTC | CASSQGLGETQYF
- | - | TRBJ1-1 | TRBV5-1 | TGCGCCAGCAGCTCCCGGGGGGCAAACACTGAAGCTTTCTTT | CASSSRGANTEAFF
- | - | TRBJ1-2 | TRBV25-1 | TGTGCCAGCAGCCTCTTGACGGAGGGCTATGGCTACACCTTC | CASSLLTEGYGYTF
few | TRBD1 | TRBJ1-5 | TRBV18 | TGTGCCAGCTCAAGGGACAGTAATCAGCCCCAGCATTTT | CASSRDSNQPQHF
once | TRBD2 | TRBJ2-5 | TRBV2 | TGTGCCAGCAGTAGGTCCGGCGGGAGGGTGGTTGAGACCCAGTACTTC | CASSRSGGRVVETQYF
- | - | TRBJ2-3 | TRBV5-1 | TGCGCCAGCAGCTCTTCCAAAGGGGGATTTTTAGGCACAGATACGCAGTATTTT | CASSSSKGGFLGTDTQYF
once | - | TRBJ2-7 | TRBV7-7 | TGTGCTAGCAGCAGGGGATCCACCTACGAGCAGTACTTC | CASSRGSTYEQYF
- | - | TRBJ2-7 | TRBV10-2 | TGCGCCAGCAGTGACCGCAGGAACGGGGACTACGAGCAGTACTTC | CASSDRRNGDYEQYF
- | TRBD1 | TRBJ1-4 | TRBV6-5 | TGTGCCAGCCGACAGGGGGAGGAAAAACTGTTTTTT | CASRQGEEKLFF
- | TRBD2 | TRBJ2-3 | TRBV30 | TGTGCCTGGAGTAGGACAGCGGGAGCCCCGACAGATACGCAGTATTTT | CAWSRTAGAPTDTQYF
- | - | TRBJ2-4 | TRBV30 | TGTGCCTGGAGTACGGGGTACATTCAGTACTTC | CAWSTGYIQYF
- | - | TRBJ1-2 | TRBV30 | TGTGCCTGGAGTGTACTCACTGATGGCTACACCTTC | CAWSVLTDGYTF
- | - | TRBJ1-1 | TRBV18 | TGTGCCAGCTCACCTCTCCTAGGGGGTGAAGCTTTCTTT | CASSPLLGGEAFF
- | - | TRBJ1-2 | TRBV7-6 | TGTGCCAGCAGCTATAATGATCAACAGTACCTCAGCTATGGCTACACCTTC | CASSYNDQQYLSYGYTF
- | TRBD2 | TRBJ2-7 | TRBV7-2 | TGTGCCAGCAGCTTCAGACTAGCGGGGCCCTACGAGCAGTACTTC | CASSFRLAGPYEQYF
few | TRBD1 | TRBJ2-7 | TRBV6-1 | TGTGCCAGCAGTAGGGACAGGGCCTACGAGCAGTACTTC | CASSRDRAYEQYF
- | TRBD1 | TRBJ1-2 | TRBV5-1 | TGCGCCAGCAGCTTGGCCAGGGGGGATGGCTATGGCTACACCTTC | CASSLARGDGYGYTF
- | - | TRBJ2-2 | TRBV7-2 | TGTGCCAGCGCGGGGTTCGGGGAGCTGTTTTTT | CASAGFGELFF
few | - | TRBJ1-1 | TRBV5-6 | TGTGCCAGCAGCCTCTCCCGCGGGAGGGGGAATGAAGCTTTCTTT | CASSLSRGRGNEAFF
- | - | TRBJ2-3 | TRBV30 | TGTGCCTGGAGCCACGGACTCAGCACAGATACGCAGTATTTT | CAWSHGLSTDTQYF
few | TRBD1 | TRBJ2-5 | TRBV4-3 | TGCGCCAGCAGCCATGTATCAGGGGGCGAGACCCAGTACTTC | CASSHVSGGETQYF
- | TRBD1 | TRBJ1-5 | TRBV4-1 | TGCGCCAGCAGCCAAGTCCTCACCGGGGACAGATTCAATCAGCCCCAGCATTTT | CASSQVLTGDRFNQPQHF
- | TRBD2 | TRBJ2-5 | TRBV5-1 | TGCGCCAGTGCCTCTTTCCCGGGGGGAGAGACCCAGTACTTC | CASASFPGGETQYF
- | TRBD2 | TRBJ2-7 | TRBV28 | TGTGCCAGCAGTCCCATGGGGACTAGCGGGAGGTACGAGCAGTACTTC | CASSPMGTSGRYEQYF
- | - | TRBJ1-1 | TRBV6-1 | TGTGCCAGCCTCCCTTCCGCGACTCTCGGCACTGAAGCTTTCTTT | CASLPSATLGTEAFF
- | - | TRBJ1-5 | TRBV7-9 | TGTGCCAGCAGCCCCACAGATAGCAATCAGCCCCAGCATTTT | CASSPTDSNQPQHF
- | - | TRBJ2-7 | TRBV4-2 | TGTGCCAGCAGCCAAGATCGACACTCCTACGAGCAGTACTTC | CASSQDRHSYEQYF